These T cell receptor beta chains were read from a single sample in a study of T cells in Graves' hyperthyroidism and ophthalmopathy. TCRdb reprocessed the multiplex PCR reads via MiXCR and lists one record per CDR3 protein. The repertoire holds 400,000 to 500,000 distinct CDR3 sequences, with 14% to 15% as singletons. Material: blood. These receptor sequences come from a man between 18 and 35 years old with Graves' ophthalmopathy. Both conserved end residues are part of each CDR3. A D gene is named only where the DNA matches it firmly. Only part of the rows carry a size: once, few, many, or a class if the clone is expanded.

j_call: TRBJ2-5
v_call: TRBV7-9
clone_size: .
d_call: .
cdr3_aa: CASSLERNQETQYF

j_call: TRBJ2-5
v_call: TRBV9
clone_size: .
d_call: .
cdr3_aa: CASSTRTGGGEAQYF

j_call: TRBJ2-1
v_call: TRBV6-1
clone_size: few
d_call: .
cdr3_aa: CASRSGTEYNEQFF

j_call: TRBJ2-4
v_call: TRBV19
clone_size: .
d_call: .
cdr3_aa: CASSTDSLNIQYF

j_call: TRBJ2-7
v_call: TRBV14
clone_size: many
d_call: .
cdr3_aa: CASSRSHGSLSYEQYF

j_call: TRBJ1-1
v_call: TRBV6-1
clone_size: .
d_call: TRBD1
cdr3_aa: CAGSERGQGAGSTEAFF

j_call: TRBJ2-1
v_call: TRBV11-2
clone_size: many
d_call: .
cdr3_aa: CASSLGGAGSSYNEQFF

j_call: TRBJ1-4
v_call: TRBV27
clone_size: many
d_call: .
cdr3_aa: CASAYIGTGNEKLFF

j_call: TRBJ1-4
v_call: TRBV7-9
clone_size: .
d_call: .
cdr3_aa: CASSLGGNEKLFF

j_call: TRBJ2-3
v_call: TRBV7-8
clone_size: once
d_call: TRBD2
cdr3_aa: CASSLGASGRGDTQYF

j_call: TRBJ1-5
v_call: TRBV10-2
clone_size: .
d_call: .
cdr3_aa: CASQRGEGQPQHF

j_call: TRBJ1-1
v_call: TRBV20-1
clone_size: many
d_call: .
cdr3_aa: CSASGDTEAFF

j_call: TRBJ1-6
v_call: TRBV7-2
clone_size: many
d_call: .
cdr3_aa: CASSLVAGQSPLHF

j_call: TRBJ2-1
v_call: TRBV5-8
clone_size: .
d_call: .
cdr3_aa: CASSLLWEIGSLQREQFF

j_call: TRBJ2-1
v_call: TRBV7-9
clone_size: .
d_call: .
cdr3_aa: CASSPSQGWNEQFF

j_call: TRBJ1-1
v_call: TRBV30
clone_size: .
d_call: .
cdr3_aa: CASTDGGSTEAFF

j_call: TRBJ1-5
v_call: TRBV11-3
clone_size: .
d_call: .
cdr3_aa: CASSRLTGQPQHF

j_call: TRBJ1-1
v_call: TRBV19
clone_size: few
d_call: .
cdr3_aa: CASSSGGLNTEAFF

j_call: TRBJ1-5
v_call: TRBV24-1
clone_size: .
d_call: .
cdr3_aa: CATSDLGDAQHF

j_call: TRBJ1-2
v_call: TRBV20-1
clone_size: many
d_call: .
cdr3_aa: CSASSQLGDYGYTF

j_call: TRBJ2-2
v_call: TRBV24-1
clone_size: .
d_call: .
cdr3_aa: CATSDFGGGTGELFF

j_call: TRBJ1-2
v_call: TRBV18
clone_size: .
d_call: .
cdr3_aa: CASSPINSGYTF

j_call: TRBJ2-4
v_call: TRBV11-2
clone_size: many
d_call: TRBD2
cdr3_aa: CASSFGLAGGGLNIQYF

j_call: TRBJ2-2
v_call: TRBV7-9
clone_size: many
d_call: .
cdr3_aa: CASSRLPEGANTGELFF

j_call: TRBJ1-3
v_call: TRBV12-3/TRBV12-4
clone_size: .
d_call: TRBD1
cdr3_aa: CASSFGTGEGNTIYF

j_call: TRBJ1-5
v_call: TRBV6-1
clone_size: few
d_call: .
cdr3_aa: CASSPPFRGSLQPQHF

j_call: TRBJ2-2
v_call: TRBV19
clone_size: .
d_call: TRBD1
cdr3_aa: CASEDGQGRTGELFF

j_call: TRBJ2-7
v_call: TRBV28
clone_size: many
d_call: .
cdr3_aa: CASRAPGEVYEQYF

j_call: TRBJ2-7
v_call: TRBV11-1
clone_size: many
d_call: .
cdr3_aa: CASSLRGRIHEQYF

j_call: TRBJ2-2
v_call: TRBV3-1
clone_size: many
d_call: .
cdr3_aa: CASSQDRLANTGELFF

j_call: TRBJ1-4
v_call: TRBV6-1
clone_size: many
d_call: TRBD1
cdr3_aa: CASRGQNEKLFF

j_call: TRBJ2-7
v_call: TRBV9
clone_size: .
d_call: TRBD2
cdr3_aa: CASSVGGSGSYEQYF

j_call: TRBJ1-4
v_call: TRBV5-1
clone_size: few
d_call: TRBD1
cdr3_aa: CASSPQGGSTNEKLFF

j_call: TRBJ2-7
v_call: TRBV4-1
clone_size: .
d_call: TRBD2
cdr3_aa: CASSQGSARGGSEQYF

j_call: TRBJ2-3
v_call: TRBV10-3
clone_size: .
d_call: .
cdr3_aa: CAISDRGDTDTQYF

j_call: TRBJ1-2
v_call: TRBV15
clone_size: many
d_call: TRBD1
cdr3_aa: CATSRDRGLGYGYTF

j_call: TRBJ2-7
v_call: TRBV7-3
clone_size: many
d_call: TRBD2
cdr3_aa: CASSPSGMAGGRGEQYF

j_call: TRBJ2-1
v_call: TRBV11-2
clone_size: many
d_call: .
cdr3_aa: CASSPSGHSSYNEQFF

j_call: TRBJ2-5
v_call: TRBV5-8
clone_size: few
d_call: TRBD1
cdr3_aa: CASSSTGGGRETQYF

j_call: TRBJ2-5
v_call: TRBV3-1
clone_size: many
d_call: .
cdr3_aa: CASSRQGETQYF

j_call: TRBJ1-1
v_call: TRBV9
clone_size: many
d_call: .
cdr3_aa: CASRVSAPPANTEAFF

j_call: TRBJ2-2
v_call: TRBV30
clone_size: .
d_call: .
cdr3_aa: CAWSVQYRGKPGELFF

j_call: TRBJ2-7
v_call: TRBV4-1
clone_size: many
d_call: .
cdr3_aa: CASSPVGGQFYEQYF

j_call: TRBJ2-1
v_call: TRBV20-1
clone_size: many
d_call: TRBD2
cdr3_aa: CSARGIGGGADEQFF

j_call: TRBJ1-3
v_call: TRBV20-1
clone_size: .
d_call: .
cdr3_aa: CSASEKTDSGNTIYF

j_call: TRBJ2-5
v_call: TRBV18
clone_size: many
d_call: TRBD1
cdr3_aa: CASSSPQGQETQYF

j_call: TRBJ2-4
v_call: TRBV20-1
clone_size: few
d_call: .
cdr3_aa: CSALDLGGYDKNIQYF

j_call: TRBJ2-7
v_call: TRBV6-5
clone_size: .
d_call: .
cdr3_aa: CASSSSDWSSYEQYF

j_call: TRBJ1-1
v_call: TRBV29-1
clone_size: many
d_call: .
cdr3_aa: CSVEGAGLLTEAFF

j_call: TRBJ2-3
v_call: TRBV19
clone_size: few
d_call: TRBD1
cdr3_aa: CASSKGQGADTQYF

j_call: TRBJ2-5
v_call: TRBV20-1
clone_size: .
d_call: .
cdr3_aa: CSAVSALGEETQYF

j_call: TRBJ1-1
v_call: TRBV7-9
clone_size: .
d_call: .
cdr3_aa: CASGLAKGPPGFEAFF

j_call: TRBJ1-1
v_call: TRBV11-3
clone_size: many
d_call: .
cdr3_aa: CASSLEGGNTEAFF

j_call: TRBJ2-1
v_call: TRBV5-1
clone_size: many
d_call: .
cdr3_aa: CASSRVPSSYNEQFF

j_call: TRBJ1-1
v_call: TRBV30
clone_size: many
d_call: .
cdr3_aa: CAWGNEAFF

j_call: TRBJ1-1
v_call: TRBV5-1
clone_size: many
d_call: TRBD1
cdr3_aa: CASSSNPGQGPNTEAFF

j_call: TRBJ2-3
v_call: TRBV10-2
clone_size: .
d_call: .
cdr3_aa: CASTAAGTDTQYF

j_call: TRBJ1-6
v_call: TRBV13
clone_size: few
d_call: .
cdr3_aa: CASRLTGGQGDSPLHF

j_call: TRBJ1-6
v_call: TRBV12-3/TRBV12-4
clone_size: .
d_call: TRBD1
cdr3_aa: CASSNRDRNSPLHF

j_call: TRBJ2-1
v_call: TRBV12-3/TRBV12-4
clone_size: .
d_call: TRBD2
cdr3_aa: CASSLRGRGYNEQFF